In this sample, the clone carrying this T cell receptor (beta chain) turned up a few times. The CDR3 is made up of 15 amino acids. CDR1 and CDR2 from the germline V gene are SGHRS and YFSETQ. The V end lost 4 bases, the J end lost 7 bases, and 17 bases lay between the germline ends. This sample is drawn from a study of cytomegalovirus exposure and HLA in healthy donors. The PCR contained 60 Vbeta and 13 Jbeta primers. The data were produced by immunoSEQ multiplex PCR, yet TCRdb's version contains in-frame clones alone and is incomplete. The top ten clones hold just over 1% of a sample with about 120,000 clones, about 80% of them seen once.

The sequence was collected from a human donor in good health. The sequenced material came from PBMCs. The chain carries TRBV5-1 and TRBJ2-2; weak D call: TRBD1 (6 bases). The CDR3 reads CASSNTGFEGGELFF. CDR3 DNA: TGCGCCAGCAGCAATACAGGGTTCGAGGGCGGGGAGCTGTTTTTT.